This TCR beta chain originates from a study of blood T cell repertoires in COVID-19. Study as a whole: Acute and convalescent COVID-19 samples came from the United States, Italy and Spain.

Per the germline V gene, CDR1 is MNHEY and CDR2 is SVGEGT. The trim removed 5 bases at V and 5 bases at J, leaving 20 bases unmatched. CDR3 length equals 19 residues. Using immunoSEQ multiplex PCR, the repertoire was profiled, and TCRdb retains in-frame clones only, with some absent. The sample contains around 68,000 clones, less than 85% of which appear only once. The TCR comes from a man older than 75 with active COVID-19. The sample consisted of peripheral blood. The genes are TRBV6-2 or TRBV6-3 and TRBJ1-5, with TRBD1 matching 8 bases. The CDR3 protein is CASSQKSGTGFGWDQPQHF. CDR3 sequence (DNA): TGTGCCAGCAGTCAAAAGTCCGGGACAGGATTTGGCTGGGATCAGCCCCAGCATTTT.